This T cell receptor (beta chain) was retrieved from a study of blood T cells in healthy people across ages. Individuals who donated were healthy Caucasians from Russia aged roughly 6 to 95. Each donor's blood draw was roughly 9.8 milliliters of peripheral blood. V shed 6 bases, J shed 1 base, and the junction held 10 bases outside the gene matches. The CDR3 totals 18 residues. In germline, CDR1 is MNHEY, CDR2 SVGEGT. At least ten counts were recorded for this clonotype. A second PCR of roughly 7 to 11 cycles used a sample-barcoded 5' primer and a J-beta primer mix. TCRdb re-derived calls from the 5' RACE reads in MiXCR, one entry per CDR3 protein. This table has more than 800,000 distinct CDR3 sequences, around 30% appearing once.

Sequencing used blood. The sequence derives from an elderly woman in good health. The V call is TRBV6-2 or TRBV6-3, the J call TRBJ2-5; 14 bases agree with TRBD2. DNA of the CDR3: TGTGCCAGCAGCCCCAGACTAGCGGGGGGGCGAGCCCAAGAGACCCAGTACTTC. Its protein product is CASSPRLAGGRAQETQYF.